This T cell receptor (beta chain) is from a study of Ad26.COV2.S vaccination and SARS-CoV-2 variants. As for the study in general: Donor participated within the Ad26.COV2.S arm of the COV1001 trial. Study observations and caveats: Responses of T cells in total may have been underestimated by the TCR breadth and depth analyses. Spike-specific responses of CD8+ and CD4+ T cells were reported to display substantial breadth after vaccination.

V dropped 1 base and J dropped 3 bases, with 10 bases sitting between them. Germline CDR1 MDHEN, CDR2 SYDVKM. The length of the CDR3 is 15 residues. In the case of this clone: The antigen is undetermined.

Documented treatment: 15 to 20 received Ad26.COV2.S at low or high dose, single or two shots; several received placebo; per-sample allocation not given. Samples came from day 63 after the first vaccine or placebo injection. Boston hosted the donor, who was an adult aged 18-55 years. Generated by immunoSEQ multiplex PCR, the TCRdb table keeps only in-frame clones and is missing some. The table lists fewer than 500,000 clones, 75% to 95% of them singletons. This chain links TRBV28 with TRBJ2-1; TRBD1 is a possible D gene (5 bases). The sample in question was peripheral blood, obtained in a trial of Ad26.COV2.S vaccine versus placebo. The sequence came from a person aged 18-60 years who received the Ad26.COV2.S COVID-19 vaccine or a placebo. The CDR3 DNA reads as TGTGCCAGCAGTTTATCGCAGGGTGGCTACAATGAGCAGTTCTTC. This gives the protein CASSLSQGGYNEQFF.